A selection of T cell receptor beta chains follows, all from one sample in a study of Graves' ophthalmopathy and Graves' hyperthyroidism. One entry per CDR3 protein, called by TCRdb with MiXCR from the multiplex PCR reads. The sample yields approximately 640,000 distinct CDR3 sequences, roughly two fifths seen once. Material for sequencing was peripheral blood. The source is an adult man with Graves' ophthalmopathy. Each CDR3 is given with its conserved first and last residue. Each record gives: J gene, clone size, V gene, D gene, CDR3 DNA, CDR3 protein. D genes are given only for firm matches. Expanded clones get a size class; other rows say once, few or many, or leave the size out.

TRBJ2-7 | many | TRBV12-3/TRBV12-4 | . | TGTGCCAGCAGTCCCCTTGCGACCGGTCCCTACGAGCAGTACTTC | CASSPLATGPYEQYF
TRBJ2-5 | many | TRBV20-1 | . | TGCAGTGCTAATAGCGGAGAGACCCAGTACTTC | CSANSGETQYF
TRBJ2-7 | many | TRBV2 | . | TGTGCCAGCAGTGGAGGGACCGGGAAAAAATACGAGCAGTACTTC | CASSGGTGKKYEQYF
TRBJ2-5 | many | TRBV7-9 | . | TGTGCCAGCAGCTTACGCGGCGGCCGTGGAGAGACCCAGTACTTC | CASSLRGGRGETQYF
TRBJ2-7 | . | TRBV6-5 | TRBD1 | TGTGCCAGCAGTCGATTTGTTGGACAGGGCTCGGACGAGCAGTACTTC | CASSRFVGQGSDEQYF
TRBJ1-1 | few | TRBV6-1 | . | TGTGCCAGCAGTTCACCGATGACAGGAGAGAACACTGAAGCTTTCTTT | CASSSPMTGENTEAFF
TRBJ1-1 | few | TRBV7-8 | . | TGTGCCAAAGGAGGGAACACTGAAGCTTTCTTT | CAKGGNTEAFF
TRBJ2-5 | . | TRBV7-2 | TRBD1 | TGTGCCAGCAGCTCTTCGCCCGGGACAGGGATGGAGACCCAGTACTTC | CASSSSPGTGMETQYF
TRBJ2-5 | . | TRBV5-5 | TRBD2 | TGTGCCAGCAGCCCGGGACTAGCGGGAGGGTCCCAAGAGACCCAGTACTTC | CASSPGLAGGSQETQYF
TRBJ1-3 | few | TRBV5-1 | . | TGCGCCAGCAGCCAAGCCGTTGGAAACACCATATATTTT | CASSQAVGNTIYF
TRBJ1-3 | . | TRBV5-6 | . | TGTGCCAGCAGCTACCGACGCCGCTCTGGAAACACCATATATTTT | CASSYRRRSGNTIYF
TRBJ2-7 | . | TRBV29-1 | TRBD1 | TGCAGCGTCTGGGGGACAGGGGCTTACGAGCAGTACTTC | CSVWGTGAYEQYF
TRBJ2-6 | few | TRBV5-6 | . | TGTGCCAGCAGTTCCCAAGGGGATTTACCTCTCTCTGGGGCCAACGTCCTGACTTTC | CASSSQGDLPLSGANVLTF
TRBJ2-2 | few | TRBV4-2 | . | TGTGCCAGCCGTCTACGAACTCGGACCGGGGAGCTGTTTTTT | CASRLRTRTGELFF
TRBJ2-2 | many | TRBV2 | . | TGTGCCAGCAGTCACGCGGTGGGCGGAACAATTAGGGACACCGGGGAGCTGTTTTTT | CASSHAVGGTIRDTGELFF
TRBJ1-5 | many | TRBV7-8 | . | TGTGCCAGCAGCTTAGGGACAGCCCTTAGCAATCAGCCCCAGCATTTT | CASSLGTALSNQPQHF
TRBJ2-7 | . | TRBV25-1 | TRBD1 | TGTGCCAGCTTAGGAGGACAGGGTCCCTACGAGCAGTACTTC | CASLGGQGPYEQYF
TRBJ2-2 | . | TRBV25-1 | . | TGTGCCAGCAACACCCTGACTAGTCACGGGGAGCTGTTTTTT | CASNTLTSHGELFF
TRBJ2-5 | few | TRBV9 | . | TGTGCCAGCAGTTTTCACGGGTCCGGGGTCTGGGAGACCCAGTACTTC | CASSFHGSGVWETQYF
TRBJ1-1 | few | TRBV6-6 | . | TGTGCCAGCAGAGAAGCCGGCGATATGGCTTTCTTT | CASREAGDMAFF
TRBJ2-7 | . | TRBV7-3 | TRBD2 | TGTGCCAGCAGCCCAGGCAGCGGGGCGCGGTACGAGCAGTACTTC | CASSPGSGARYEQYF
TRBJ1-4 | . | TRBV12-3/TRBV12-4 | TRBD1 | TGTGCCAGCAGTCGAGACAGGGGCAAAAGGGAAAAACTGTTTTTT | CASSRDRGKREKLFF
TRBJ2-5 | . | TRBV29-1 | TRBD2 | TGCAGCGTCGAGACGGGAGGGGGAGCAGAGACCCAGTACTTC | CSVETGGGAETQYF
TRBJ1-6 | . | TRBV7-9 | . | TGTGCCAGCAGCTTAGGAGGGGATCAGCCCCTCCACTTT | CASSLGGDQPLHF
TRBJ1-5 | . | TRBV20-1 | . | TGCAGTGTAGATCCGGGGAATTCCGGGCAGCCCCAGCATTTT | CSVDPGNSGQPQHF
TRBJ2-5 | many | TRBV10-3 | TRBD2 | TGTGCCATCAGTGAGACTAGCGGGGGGAGCGAGACCCAGTACTTC | CAISETSGGSETQYF
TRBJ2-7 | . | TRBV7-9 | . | TGTGCCAGCAGCCCACTGACCGAACCCTACGAGCAGTACTTC | CASSPLTEPYEQYF